This TCR beta chain was profiled in a study of OX40 agonist ivuxolimab in advanced cancers. On the study more broadly: The study gave patients intravenous ivuxolimab at 0.01 to 10 mg/kg every 2 weeks. Points from the study as a whole: Fewer expanded clones were found on average in CD4+ than in CD8+ T cells.

V lost 7 bases, J lost 4 bases, and 16 bases lay in between. The CDR3 runs 14 residues. Germline V CDR1 and CDR2: MNHEY, SMNVEV (reference sequence). A remark on this clone: Its antigen is as yet unknown.

Clones were sequenced by immunoSEQ multiplex PCR, and TCRdb holds only the in-frame ones, with some missing. Among approximately 100,000 clones listed, around 90% were seen once. V and J are TRBV27 and TRBJ1-1, with D unresolved. The specimen was CD4+ or CD8+ T cells sorted from blood, collected in a trial of the OX40 agonist ivuxolimab. This receptor was taken from an adult with an advanced solid tumor such as melanoma, head and neck, liver or kidney cancer. CDR3 sequence reads: CASTSLGRSTEAFF. CDR3 nucleotide sequence: TGTGCCAGCACCTCATTGGGAAGGAGCACTGAAGCTTTCTTT.